This TCR beta chain was recovered during a study of blood T cell repertoires in COVID-19. The overall study: Spain, Italy and the United States supplied samples that represented acute and convalescent COVID-19. Sources were T cells, B-cell-depleted T cells, or PBMCs; the material itself was cDNA or gDNA.

Patients at the Seattle site were enrolled during active infection and followed longitudinally. Looked up from germline, CDR1 is DFQATT and CDR2 is SNEGSKA (reference sequence). The CDR3 is 11 amino acids. The V end was cut by 6 bases, the J end by 8 bases, with 13 bases between. In the original processing: Counts of nucleated cells, estimated from reference gene primer amplification, were obtained. Repertoires were generated with immunoSEQ multiplex PCR, while TCRdb's copy carries only in-frame clones and drops some. V and J calls plus clone size are reproduced from that table; the DNA served to infer D and trimming. Counted here are approximately 180,000 clones, more than 75% occurring once; the ten biggest clones make up about 20%.

The clonotype was recovered from a person between 65 and 79 years old with COVID-19, enrolled during active disease. The sequencing input was peripheral blood. The chain has TRBV20-1 and TRBJ1-2; D gene uncertain. CDR3 nucleotides: TGCAGTGCCACTTCTACCGGGGGCTACACCTTC. It translates to CSATSTGGYTF.